This T cell receptor (beta chain) was sequenced during a study of CDR3 diversity in severe acne. With V trimmed by 5 bases and J by 0 bases, 15 bases remained unmatched. This CDR3 is built from 19 residues. Germline assignment: CDR1 SGHTA and CDR2 FQGTGA. Using its own MiXCR run on the PCR reads, TCRdb lists one record per CDR3 protein. Here the sample spans some 85,000 distinct CDR3 sequences, around 50% being singletons. The chain recombines TRBV7-3 with TRBJ2-3, with TRBD2 identical over 9 bases. The sample consisted of blood. The receptor comes from a male donor with severe acne vulgaris. The CDR3 DNA reads as TGTGCCAGCAGCCCACGTAGCGGGAGCCTAATACCTAGCACAGATACGCAGTATTTT. This translates into CASSPRSGSLIPSTDTQYF.